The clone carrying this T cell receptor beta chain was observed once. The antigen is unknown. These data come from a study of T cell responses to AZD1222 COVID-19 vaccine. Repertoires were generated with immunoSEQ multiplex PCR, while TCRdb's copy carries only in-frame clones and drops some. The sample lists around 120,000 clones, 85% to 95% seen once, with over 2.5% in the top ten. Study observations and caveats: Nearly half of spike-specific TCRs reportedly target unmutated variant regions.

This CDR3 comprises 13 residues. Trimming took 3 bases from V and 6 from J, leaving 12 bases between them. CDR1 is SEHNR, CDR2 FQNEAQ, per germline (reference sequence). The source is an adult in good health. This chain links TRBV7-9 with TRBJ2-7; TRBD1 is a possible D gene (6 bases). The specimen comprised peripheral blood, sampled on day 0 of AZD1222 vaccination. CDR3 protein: CASSFNRDSEQYF. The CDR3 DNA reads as TGTGCCAGCAGCTTCAACAGGGATAGCGAGCAGTACTTC.